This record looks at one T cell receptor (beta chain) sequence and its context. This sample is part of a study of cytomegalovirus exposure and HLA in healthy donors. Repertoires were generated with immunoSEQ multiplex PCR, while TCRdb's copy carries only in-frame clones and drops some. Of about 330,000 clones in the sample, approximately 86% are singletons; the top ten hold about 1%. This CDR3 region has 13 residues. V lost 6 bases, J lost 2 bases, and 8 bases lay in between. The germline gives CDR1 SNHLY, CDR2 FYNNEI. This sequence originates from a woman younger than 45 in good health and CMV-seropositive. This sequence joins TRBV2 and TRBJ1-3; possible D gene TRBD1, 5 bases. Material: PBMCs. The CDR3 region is CASRETAGNTIYF. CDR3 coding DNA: TGTGCCAGCAGAGAGACAGCTGGAAACACCATATATTTT.